The 8 T cell receptor beta chains below were found in one sample sequenced in a study of blood T cell repertoires in COVID-19. The data were produced by immunoSEQ multiplex PCR, yet TCRdb's version contains in-frame clones alone and is incomplete. The sample consists of roughly 100,000 clones, more than 80% of them appearing once. Sequencing was carried out using peripheral blood. These receptors originate from an older woman with acute or convalescent COVID-19.

This chain joins TRBV6-6 and TRBJ2-7, with a tentative D call TRBD1 (6 bases). The length of the CDR3 is 15 residues. The germline V gene has CDR1 MNHNY and CDR2 SVGAGI (reference sequence). The CDR3 loop reads CVTGTPNPDNYEQYF. DNA for the CDR3: TGTGTGACCGGGACACCCAATCCCGATAACTACGAGCAGTACTTC.

V and J are TRBV19 and TRBJ2-5; TRBD1 is a possible D gene (6 bases). Germline values: CDR1 LNHDA, CDR2 SQIVND (reference sequence). CDR3 length equals 14 residues. With 3 bases removed from V and 5 bases from J, the gap between germline ends came to 13 bases. CDR3 bases: TGTGCCAGTAGTATGGCCAGGGGTGGGGAGACCCAGTACTTC. Its protein is CASSMARGGETQYF.

The chain combines TRBV3-1 (or the pseudogene TRBV3-2) with TRBJ2-7; 7 bases are shared with TRBD2. The CDR3 is 14 residues long. CDR1 and CDR2 (germline): LGHDT, YNNKEL (reference sequence). With 3 bases clipped from V and 2 bases from J, the junction kept 4 bases outside the gene matches. The CDR3 region has the DNA TGTGCCAGCAGCCATGCGGGGGTCACCTACGAGCAGTACTTC. This sequence encodes CASSHAGVTYEQYF.

V and J are TRBV7-9 and TRBJ2-3; 15 bases align to TRBD2. The CDR3 has 19 residues. Germline CDR1 reads SEHNR; CDR2 reads FQNEAQ (reference sequence). V lost 3 bases to trimming and J lost 6 bases; unmatched junction nucleotides: 13. CDR3 sequence: CASSFPGTSGGPVGDTQYF. In DNA form, the CDR3 reads TGTGCCAGCAGCTTTCCCGGGACTAGCGGGGGGCCGGTTGGGGATACGCAGTATTTT.

The V gene is TRBV10-1, the J gene TRBJ1-6; D gene ambiguous. The germline V gene has CDR1 WNHNN and CDR2 SYGVQD (reference sequence). The V end was cut by 2 bases, the J end by 10 bases, with 6 bases between. This CDR3 has 12 residues. Here the CDR3 DNA reads TGCGCCAGCAGTGAGGACTCGTCACCCCTCCACTTT. Translation: CASSEDSSPLHF.

The chain recombines TRBV2 with TRBJ2-4; 8 nucleotides line up with TRBD2. V was clipped by 6 bases and J by 5 bases; unmatched bases: 0. CDR3 length: 12 amino acids. Germline-derived CDR1 and CDR2 are SNHLY and FYNNEI. The CDR3 DNA is TGTGCCAGCAGCGGGGGGGAAAACATTCAGTACTTC. Residues: CASSGGENIQYF.

V usage is TRBV6-6 and J usage is TRBJ2-1; D is possibly TRBD2 (5 bases). The CDR3 runs to 17 residues. The V and J ends lost 6 bases and 2 bases respectively, with 20 bases between them. Germline CDR1 MNHNY, CDR2 SVGAGI (reference sequence). The CDR3 sequence: CASSRVRGLDPYNEQFF. The CDR3 DNA reads TGTGCCAGCAGCCGAGTCCGAGGGCTAGATCCCTACAATGAGCAGTTCTTC.

CDR3 nucleotide sequence: TGTGCCAGTACCCCGGGACAGGGGTCTTACAATGAGCAGTTCTTC. Its translation: CASTPGQGSYNEQFF. This chain links TRBV19 with TRBJ2-1, with 10 positions matching TRBD1. The junction had 7 bases not matched to a gene; V was cut back by 7 bases and J by 4 bases. The CDR3 runs 15 residues. Germline V gene lookup returns CDR1 LNHDA and CDR2 SQIVND (reference sequence).